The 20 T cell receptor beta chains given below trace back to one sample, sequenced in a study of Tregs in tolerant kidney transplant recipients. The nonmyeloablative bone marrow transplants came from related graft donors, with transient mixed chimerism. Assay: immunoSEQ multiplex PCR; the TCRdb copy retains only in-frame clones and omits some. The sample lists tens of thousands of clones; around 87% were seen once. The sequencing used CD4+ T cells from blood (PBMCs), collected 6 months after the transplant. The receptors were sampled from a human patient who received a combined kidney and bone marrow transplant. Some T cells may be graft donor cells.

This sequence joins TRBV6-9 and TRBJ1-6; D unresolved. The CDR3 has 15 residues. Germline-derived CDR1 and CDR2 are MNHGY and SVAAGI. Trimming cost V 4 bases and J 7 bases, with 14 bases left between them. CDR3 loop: CASSFSPGKNSPLHF. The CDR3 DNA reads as TGTGCCAGCAGTTTTTCACCGGGGAAAAATTCACCCCTCCACTTT.

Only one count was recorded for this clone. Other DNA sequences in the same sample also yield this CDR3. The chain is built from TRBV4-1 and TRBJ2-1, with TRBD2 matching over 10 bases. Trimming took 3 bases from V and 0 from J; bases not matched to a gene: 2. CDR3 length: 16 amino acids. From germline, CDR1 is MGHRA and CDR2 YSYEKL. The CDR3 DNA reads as TGCGCCAGCAGCCAGAAGCGGGAGGGCTCCTACAATGAGCAGTTCTTC. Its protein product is CASSQKREGSYNEQFF.

The DNA of the CDR3 is TGTGCCTGGAGGGTCAGCGAGGGCGGGGAGCTGTTTTTT. Translating it yields CAWRVSEGGELFF. The V call is TRBV30, the J call TRBJ2-2; possibly TRBD2 for D (5 bases). This CDR3 has 13 amino acids. Trimming shortened V by 3 bases and J by 7 bases, and 12 bases separated the two germline ends. The germline CDR1 and CDR2 sequences are GTSNPN and SVGIG (reference sequence).

The CDR3 here is CASSLRGTGELFF. The CDR3 nucleotides read TGTGCCAGCAGCTTACGCGGGACCGGGGAGCTGTTTTTT. This rearrangement joins TRBV13 to TRBJ2-2; maybe TRBD2 (5 bases). Germline lookup yields CDR1 PRHDT and CDR2 FYEKMQ (reference sequence). The CDR3 has 13 amino acids. With 2 bases removed from V and 5 bases from J, the gap between germline ends came to 6 bases.

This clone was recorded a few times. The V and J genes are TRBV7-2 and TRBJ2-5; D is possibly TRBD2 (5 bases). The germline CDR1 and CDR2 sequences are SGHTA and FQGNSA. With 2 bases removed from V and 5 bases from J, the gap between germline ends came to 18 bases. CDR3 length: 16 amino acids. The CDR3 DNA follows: TGTGCCAGCAGCTTAAATTTGTTAGCTAGCATGGAGACCCAGTACTTC. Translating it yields CASSLNLLASMETQYF.

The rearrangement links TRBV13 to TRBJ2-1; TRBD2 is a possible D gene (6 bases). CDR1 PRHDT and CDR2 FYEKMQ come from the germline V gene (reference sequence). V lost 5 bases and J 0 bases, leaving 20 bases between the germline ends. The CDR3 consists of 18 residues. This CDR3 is CASSRIQGGRSSYNEQFF. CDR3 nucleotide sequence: TGTGCCAGCAGCAGAATCCAGGGAGGACGGAGCTCCTACAATGAGCAGTTCTTC.

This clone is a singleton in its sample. CDR3: CATSRELESSYNEQFF. The CDR3 DNA sequence: TGTGCCACCAGCAGAGAGTTGGAGAGCTCCTACAATGAGCAGTTCTTC. The V call is TRBV15, the J call TRBJ2-1; unclear D gene. CDR1 and CDR2 (germline): LNHNV, YYDKDF (reference sequence). This CDR3 has 16 residues. Trimming left V 0 bases short and J 0 bases short, with 9 bases between.

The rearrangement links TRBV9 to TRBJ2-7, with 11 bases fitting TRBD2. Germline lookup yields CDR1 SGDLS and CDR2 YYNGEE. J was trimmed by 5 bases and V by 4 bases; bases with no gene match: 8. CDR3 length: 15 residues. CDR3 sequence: CASSITSGSRNEQYF. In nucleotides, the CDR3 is TGTGCCAGCAGCATCACTAGCGGGAGTAGGAACGAGCAGTACTTC.

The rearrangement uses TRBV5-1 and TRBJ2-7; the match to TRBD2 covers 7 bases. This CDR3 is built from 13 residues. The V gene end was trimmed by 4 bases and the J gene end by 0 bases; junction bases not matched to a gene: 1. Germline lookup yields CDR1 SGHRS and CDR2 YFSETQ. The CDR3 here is CASSRDYSYEQYF. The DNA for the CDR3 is TGCGCCAGCAGCCGGGACTACTCCTACGAGCAGTACTTC.

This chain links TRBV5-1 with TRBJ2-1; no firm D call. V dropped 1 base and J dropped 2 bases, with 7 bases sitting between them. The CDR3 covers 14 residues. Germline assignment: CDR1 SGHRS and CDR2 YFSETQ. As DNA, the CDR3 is TGCGCCAGCAGCTTGTCCGCAGCCTACAATGAGCAGTTCTTC. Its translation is CASSLSAAYNEQFF.

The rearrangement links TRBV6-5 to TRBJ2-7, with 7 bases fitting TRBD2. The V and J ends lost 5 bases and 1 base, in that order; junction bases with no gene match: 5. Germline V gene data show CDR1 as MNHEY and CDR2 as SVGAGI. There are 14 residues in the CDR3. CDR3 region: CASSAGVRSYEQYF. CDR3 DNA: TGTGCCAGCAGTGCGGGAGTTCGGTCCTACGAGCAGTACTTC.

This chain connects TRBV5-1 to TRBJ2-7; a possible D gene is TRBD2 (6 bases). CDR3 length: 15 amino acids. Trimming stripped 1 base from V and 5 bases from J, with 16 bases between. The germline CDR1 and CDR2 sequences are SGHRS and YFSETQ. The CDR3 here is CASSLIGTVSNEQYF. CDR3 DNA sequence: TGCGCCAGCAGCTTGATAGGGACTGTCTCAAACGAGCAGTACTTC.

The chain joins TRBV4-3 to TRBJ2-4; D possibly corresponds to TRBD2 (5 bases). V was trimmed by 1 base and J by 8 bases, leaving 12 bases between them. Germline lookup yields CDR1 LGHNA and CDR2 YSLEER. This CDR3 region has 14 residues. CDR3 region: CASSQVSGSDIQYF. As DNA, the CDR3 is TGCGCCAGCAGCCAAGTGAGCGGTTCGGACATTCAGTACTTC.

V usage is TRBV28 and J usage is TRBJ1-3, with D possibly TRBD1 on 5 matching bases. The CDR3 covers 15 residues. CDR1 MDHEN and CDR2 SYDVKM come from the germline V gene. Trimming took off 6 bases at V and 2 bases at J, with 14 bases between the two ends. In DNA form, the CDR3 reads TGTGCCAGCAGCCCCGTCGGGGGAGCTGGAAACACCATATATTTT. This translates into CASSPVGGAGNTIYF. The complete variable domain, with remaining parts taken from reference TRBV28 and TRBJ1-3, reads DVKVTQSSRYLVKRTGEKVFLECVQDMDHENMFWYRQDPGLGLRLIYFSYDVKMKEKGDIPEGYSVSREKKERFSLILESASTNQTSMYLCASSPVGGAGNTIYFGEGSWLTVV.

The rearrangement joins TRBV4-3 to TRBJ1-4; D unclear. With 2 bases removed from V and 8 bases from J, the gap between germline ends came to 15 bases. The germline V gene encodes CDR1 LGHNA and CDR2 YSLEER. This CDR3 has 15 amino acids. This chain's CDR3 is CASSQSGIRGEKLFF. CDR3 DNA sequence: TGCGCCAGCAGCCAAAGCGGAATCCGAGGGGAAAAACTGTTTTTT.

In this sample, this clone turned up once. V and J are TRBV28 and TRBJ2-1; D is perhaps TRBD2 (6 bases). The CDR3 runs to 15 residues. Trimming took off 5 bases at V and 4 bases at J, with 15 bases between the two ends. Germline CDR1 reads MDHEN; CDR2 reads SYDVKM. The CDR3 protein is CASSRLRAGYNEQFF. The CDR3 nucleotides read TGTGCCAGCAGTCGGTTGCGGGCGGGATACAATGAGCAGTTCTTC.

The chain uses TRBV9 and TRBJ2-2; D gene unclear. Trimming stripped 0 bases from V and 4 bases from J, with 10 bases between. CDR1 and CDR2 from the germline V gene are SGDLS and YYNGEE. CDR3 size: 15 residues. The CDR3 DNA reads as TGTGCCAGCAGCGTAGGCACCCCGCGCACCGGGGAGCTGTTTTTT. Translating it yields CASSVGTPRTGELFF.

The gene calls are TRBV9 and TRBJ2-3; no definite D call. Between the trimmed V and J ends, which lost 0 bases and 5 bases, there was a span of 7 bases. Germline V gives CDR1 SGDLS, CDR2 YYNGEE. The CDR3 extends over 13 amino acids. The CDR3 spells CASSVGPKDTQYF. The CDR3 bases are TGTGCCAGCAGCGTAGGGCCCAAAGATACGCAGTATTTT.

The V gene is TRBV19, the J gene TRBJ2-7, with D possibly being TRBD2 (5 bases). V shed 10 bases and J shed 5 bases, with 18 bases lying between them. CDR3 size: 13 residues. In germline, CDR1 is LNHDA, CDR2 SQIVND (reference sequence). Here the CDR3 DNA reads TGTGCCACGGGGAGTAGGGCCGGGGACGAGCAGTACTTC. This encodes CATGSRAGDEQYF. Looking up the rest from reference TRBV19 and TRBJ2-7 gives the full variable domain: DGGITQSPKYLFRKEGQNVTLSCEQNLNHDAMYWYRQDPGQGLRLIYYSQIVNDFQKGDIAEGYSVSREKKESFPLTVTSAQKNPTAFYLCATGSRAGDEQYFGPGTRLTVT.

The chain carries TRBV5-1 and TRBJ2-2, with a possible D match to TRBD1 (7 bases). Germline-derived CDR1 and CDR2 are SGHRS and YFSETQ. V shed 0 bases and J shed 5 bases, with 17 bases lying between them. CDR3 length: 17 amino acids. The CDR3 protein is CASSLAGGRDRTGELFF. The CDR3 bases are TGCGCCAGCAGCTTGGCCGGGGGACGGGACAGAACCGGGGAGCTGTTTTTT.